What follows are 30 T cell receptor beta chains derived from one specimen sequenced in a study of regulatory T cells in long-lasting Graves disease. Construction of the TCR beta libraries employed iRepertoire HTBI primers in conjunction with Arm-PCR of CDR3 regions. TCRdb redid the calling of the multiplex PCR reads with MiXCR, one entry per CDR3 protein. The sample consists of approximately 360,000 distinct CDR3 sequences, roughly 24% of them appearing once. As for time point: persistent/refractory GD, antithyroid drugs over 5 years with positive TRAb. The TCR library was prepared using RNA isolated from PBMCs. Sequenced here: peripheral blood mononuclear cells (PBMCs), sampled when the disease was refractory, from a patient treated with antithyroid drugs. All receptors derive from a woman between 40 and 50 years old with Graves disease.

This clonotype was seen many times. The chain recombines TRBV27 with TRBJ2-7; 9 positions match TRBD1. This CDR3 comprises 15 residues. Unmatched junction bases numbered 10, after V lost 5 bases and J lost 5 bases. Germline values: CDR1 MNHEY, CDR2 SMNVEV (reference sequence). CDR3 DNA: TGTGCCAGCAGTCACCGGGACAGGGTAGCCCACGAGCAGTACTTC. This sequence encodes CASSHRDRVAHEQYF.

This rearrangement joins TRBV5-1 to TRBJ2-1; D not resolved. Germline CDR1 SGHRS, CDR2 YFSETQ. The CDR3 totals 16 residues. Trimming took off 0 bases at V and 2 bases at J, with 12 bases between the two ends. CDR3 bases: TGCGCCAGCAGCTTGGGTGTTGGGTGGGCCTACAATGAGCAGTTCTTC. Its protein is CASSLGVGWAYNEQFF. Together with reference TRBV5-1 and TRBJ2-1, the CDR3 gives the full variable domain: KAGVTQTPRYLIKTRGQQVTLSCSPISGHRSVSWYQQTPGQGLQFLFEYFSETQRNKGNFPGRFSGRQFSNSRSEMNVSTLELGDSALYLCASSLGVGWAYNEQFFGPGTRLTVL.

The chain employs TRBV5-8 and TRBJ1-1; weak D call: TRBD1 (5 bases). The CDR3 is 14 residues long. V shed 4 bases and J shed 3 bases, with 13 bases lying between them. The germline CDR1 and CDR2 sequences are SGHTS and YDEGEE. The CDR3 protein is CASSPPGLHTEAFF. CDR3 coding DNA: TGTGCCAGCAGCCCTCCGGGACTTCACACTGAAGCTTTCTTT.

Ten or more counts support this clonotype. V is TRBV24-1 and J is TRBJ2-5; no firm D call. V shed 5 bases and J shed 5 bases, with 5 bases lying between them. There are 11 residues in the CDR3. Germline CDR1 reads KGHDR; CDR2 reads SFDVKD. As DNA, the CDR3 is TGTGCCACCAGTGTCGGGGAGACCCAGTACTTC. Translation: CATSVGETQYF.

This clonotype has at least ten counts. The chain has TRBV6-2 or TRBV6-3 and TRBJ1-1; D gene uncertain. The CDR3 extends over 17 amino acids. Trimming removed 7 bases from V and 4 bases from J, with 25 bases in between. From germline, CDR1 is MNHEY and CDR2 SVGEGT. The CDR3 reads CASNPVPGIHSVTEAFF. The CDR3 coding sequence is TGTGCCAGCAATCCCGTACCGGGAATCCATTCGGTCACTGAAGCTTTCTTT.

This clonotype has a count of ten or more. The rearrangement uses TRBV28 and TRBJ2-7; D gene unclear. V lost 8 bases and J 2 bases, leaving 13 bases between the germline ends. The CDR3 totals 13 residues. Germline assignment: CDR1 MDHEN and CDR2 SYDVKM. For the CDR3, the DNA is TGTGCCAGCTCCCGATACCTCCCCTACGAGCAGTACTTC. It codes for CASSRYLPYEQYF.

The V call is TRBV10-3, the J call TRBJ2-1, with D unclear. Germline V lookup: CDR1 ENHRY, CDR2 SYGVKD. Trimming took off 4 bases at V and 0 bases at J, with 10 bases between the two ends. The CDR3 runs 15 residues. The CDR3: CAISVGGSSYNEQFF. CDR3 DNA sequence: TGTGCCATCAGTGTGGGCGGCAGCTCCTACAATGAGCAGTTCTTC.

This clonotype has at least ten counts. The chain recombines TRBV20-1 with TRBJ2-4; a possible D gene is TRBD1 (5 bases). The CDR3 totals 11 residues. CDR1 DFQATT and CDR2 SNEGSKA come from the germline V gene (reference sequence). Between the trimmed V and J ends, which lost 3 bases and 7 bases, there was a span of 7 bases. The DNA of the CDR3 is TGCAGTGCTAGGTCAGGGAACATTCAGTACTTC. It specifies CSARSGNIQYF.

Turning to this clonotype: This may be a read error: a much more frequent sequence differs by one nucleotide. The chain has TRBV2 and TRBJ1-1; 8 bases map to TRBD1. The germline V gene encodes CDR1 SNHLY and CDR2 FYNNEI. The CDR3 has 15 residues. The CDR3 sequence is CACSDVDRANTEAFF. The CDR3 DNA reads TGTGCCTGCAGTGACGTGGACAGGGCGAACACTGAAGCTTTCTTT. The whole variable domain, filled in from reference TRBV2 and TRBJ1-1, reads EPEVTQTPSHQVTQMGQEVILRCVPISNHLYFYWYRQILGQKVEFLVSFYNNEISEKSEIFDDQFSVERPDGSNFTLKIRSTKLEDSAMYFCACSDVDRANTEAFFGQGTRLTVV.

In its sample, this clonotype was seen many times. The chain joins TRBV28 to TRBJ1-1; maybe TRBD1 (5 bases). Trimming removed 8 bases at V and 2 bases at J, with 18 bases between. The CDR3 covers 15 residues. Looked up from germline, CDR1 is MDHEN and CDR2 is SYDVKM. DNA of the CDR3: TGTGCCAGCCGTGATTCCGGGACCCTAAACACTGAAGCTTTCTTT. Translation: CASRDSGTLNTEAFF.

The chain recombines TRBV28 with TRBJ2-5, with 10 bases lining up with TRBD2. Germline lookup yields CDR1 MDHEN and CDR2 SYDVKM. The CDR3 runs to 16 residues. The junction had 10 bases not matched to a gene; V was cut back by 6 bases and J by 3 bases. The CDR3 sequence is CASSQAASGREETQYF. Here the CDR3 DNA reads TGTGCCAGCAGCCAAGCCGCTAGCGGGAGAGAAGAGACCCAGTACTTC.

A few counts support this clonotype. The V gene is TRBV10-3, the J gene TRBJ2-7; D is possibly TRBD1 or TRBD2 (5 bases each). Trimming cost V 3 bases and J 4 bases, with 13 bases left between them. Germline V gene lookup returns CDR1 ENHRY and CDR2 SYGVKD. This CDR3 has 14 amino acids. The CDR3 here is CAISDMGPAYEQYF. CDR3 bases: TGTGCCATCAGTGATATGGGACCGGCGTACGAGCAGTACTTC.

In its sample, this clonotype was seen many times. CDR3 nucleotide sequence: TGTGCCAGCAGTGACTCGATAGGCAATCAGCCCCAGCATTTT. Translating gives CASSDSIGNQPQHF. V is TRBV25-1 and J is TRBJ1-5; D unclear. CDR3 length: 14 amino acids. Germline CDR1 is MGHDK and CDR2 is SYGVNS. Trimming took 3 bases from V and 2 from J, leaving 8 bases between them.

The chain recombines TRBV3-1 with TRBJ2-6; 8 nucleotides match TRBD2. The J segment lost 3 bases and the V segment lost 2 bases, leaving 3 bases of the junction unmatched. CDR1 and CDR2 (germline): LGHDT, YNNKEL (reference sequence). The CDR3 is made up of 16 amino acids. The CDR3 spells CASSQWRGVGANVLTF. DNA of the CDR3: TGTGCCAGCAGCCAATGGCGGGGGGTTGGGGCCAACGTCCTGACTTTC.

V and J are TRBV2 and TRBJ2-3; 7 nucleotides align to TRBD2. J was trimmed by 3 bases and V by 6 bases; bases with no gene match: 6. The V gene's germline CDR1 is SNHLY and CDR2 FYNNEI. This CDR3 region has 14 residues. The CDR3 sequence is CASSPTSVTDTQYF. CDR3 coding DNA: TGTGCCAGCAGCCCTACTAGCGTTACAGATACGCAGTATTTT.

This clonotype was counted many times. The V gene is TRBV11-2, the J gene TRBJ1-1, with 7 positions matching TRBD1. After removal of 1 base from V and 3 bases from J, the junction contained 11 bases not matched to a gene. The CDR3 length is 17 residues. Germline V lookup: CDR1 SGHAT, CDR2 FQNNGV. The CDR3 coding sequence is TGTGCCAGCAGCTTAGGCCCCTACAGGGGTAAGGACACTGAAGCTTTCTTT. It is translated as CASSLGPYRGKDTEAFF.

The sample holds many counts of this clonotype. The chain joins TRBV2 to TRBJ2-2; 9 bases agree with TRBD2. Per the germline V gene, CDR1 is SNHLY and CDR2 is FYNNEI. The V and J ends lost 8 bases and 1 base, in that order; junction bases with no gene match: 5. CDR3 length: 15 residues. The CDR3 coding sequence is TGTGCCAGCTGCCTACTAGCGGGGAACACCGGGGAGCTGTTTTTT. The encoded protein is CASCLLAGNTGELFF.

This clonotype has only a few counts. The chain is built from TRBV28 and TRBJ2-3, with D possibly being TRBD1 or TRBD2 (5 bases each). Germline V CDR1 and CDR2: MDHEN, SYDVKM. The CDR3 runs to 17 residues. The V end was cut by 5 bases, the J end by 2 bases, with 20 bases between. The CDR3 DNA sequence: TGTGCCAGCAGTCCCCGCCGGGGCAGGTCCTTCACAGATACGCAGTATTTT. Translation: CASSPRRGRSFTDTQYF.

This chain connects TRBV29-1 to TRBJ2-3, with D unresolved. From germline, CDR1 is SQVTM and CDR2 ANQGSEA. Trimming removed 1 base at V and 5 bases at J, with 16 bases between. The CDR3 is made up of 15 amino acids. This CDR3 reads CSVEGLDQHGDTQYF. The CDR3 region has the DNA TGCAGCGTTGAAGGTTTGGACCAACACGGAGATACGCAGTATTTT.

Points on this clonotype: This sequence may be a read error, since a much larger clone differs from it by one base. The chain couples TRBV6-1 to TRBJ2-7; perhaps TRBD1 as D (6 bases). Trimming stripped 4 bases from V and 5 bases from J, with 12 bases between. This CDR3 has 13 amino acids. The germline V gene encodes CDR1 MNHNS and CDR2 SASEGT. CDR3 bases: TGTGCCAGCAGTGCCTCAGGGGCTAACGAGCAGTACTTC. As protein: CASSASGANEQYF.

The gene calls are TRBV2 and TRBJ2-5; no clear D. Looked up from germline, CDR1 is SNHLY and CDR2 is FYNNEI. The CDR3 is 14 residues long. The V end lost 5 bases, the J end lost 2 bases, and 12 bases lay between the germline ends. The chain's CDR3 is CASSKSSSQETQYF. CDR3 sequence (DNA): TGTGCCAGCAGTAAAAGCAGCAGTCAAGAGACCCAGTACTTC.

The chain combines TRBV28 with TRBJ1-1; 7 bases match TRBD1. The germline V gene has CDR1 MDHEN and CDR2 SYDVKM. This CDR3 has 15 residues. V shed 5 bases, J shed 1 base, and the junction held 7 bases outside the gene matches. For the CDR3, the DNA is TGTGCCAGCAGTCGGGAGGGGGCAGGGAACACTGAAGCTTTCTTT. Protein: CASSREGAGNTEAFF.

In its sample, this clonotype was seen a few times. The V and J genes are TRBV5-1 and TRBJ2-1; possible D gene TRBD1, 5 bases. The V and J ends lost 4 bases and 0 bases respectively, with 26 bases between them. The CDR3 has 20 residues. Germline lookup yields CDR1 SGHRS and CDR2 YFSETQ. The DNA for the CDR3 is TGCGCCAGCAGCCTGGTCGTGTGGGGCAAGACAGCGATCTCCTACAATGAGCAGTTCTTC. It yields the protein CASSLVVWGKTAISYNEQFF.

The chain joins TRBV20-1 to TRBJ1-2; D may be TRBD1 (5 bases). Between the trimmed V and J ends, which lost 0 bases and 2 bases, there was a span of 13 bases. The CDR3 is 15 residues long. CDR1 DFQATT and CDR2 SNEGSKA come from the germline V gene (reference sequence). CDR3 DNA: TGCAGTGCTAGAGAAAGAAAAGGGGTGAACTATGGCTACACCTTC. It translates to CSARERKGVNYGYTF.

This clonotype has at least ten counts. This chain connects TRBV27 to TRBJ1-2; D gene ambiguous. The CDR3 contains 13 residues. V gave up 4 bases and J gave up 4 bases, with 10 bases separating them. The germline V gene encodes CDR1 MNHEY and CDR2 SMNVEV (reference sequence). The CDR3 nucleotides read TGTGCCAGCAGTTGGCGGGGTAGCTATGGCTACACCTTC. Translated, it gives CASSWRGSYGYTF.

This clonotype has a handful of counts. The chain's CDR3 is CASSLVGRRKQFF. The DNA for the CDR3 is TGTGCCAGCAGTTTAGTTGGTAGGAGGAAGCAGTTCTTC. The rearrangement joins TRBV28 to TRBJ2-1; D perhaps matches TRBD2 (5 bases). This CDR3 has 13 amino acids. Germline CDR1 reads MDHEN; CDR2 reads SYDVKM. V lost 2 bases, J lost 11 bases, and 13 bases lay in between. The complete variable domain, with remaining parts taken from reference TRBV28 and TRBJ2-1, reads DVKVTQSSRYLVKRTGEKVFLECVQDMDHENMFWYRQDPGLGLRLIYFSYDVKMKEKGDIPEGYSVSREKKERFSLILESASTNQTSMYLCASSLVGRRKQFFGPGTRLTVL.

This clonotype has ten or more counts. V gene TRBV5-1 combines with J gene TRBJ1-5, with 8 positions matching TRBD1. Germline V CDR1 and CDR2: SGHRS, YFSETQ. This CDR3 is 12 amino acids long. Unmatched junction bases numbered 0, after V lost 4 bases and J lost 6 bases. In DNA, the CDR3 is TGCGCCAGCAGCGGGACAGGTCAGCCCCAGCATTTT. Its protein product is CASSGTGQPQHF.

A word on this clonotype: An end of the junction differs from the germline gene, which may be a read error. The chain combines TRBV6-1 with TRBJ2-1, with D perhaps assigned TRBD1 or TRBD2 (5 bases each). In germline, CDR1 is MNHNS, CDR2 SASEGT. This CDR3 has 14 amino acids. The CDR3 DNA is TGTGCCAGCATCCAAAGGGGATCGAGGGATGAGCGGTTCTTC. It yields the protein CASIQRGSRDERFF.

This clonotype was observed many times. V and J are TRBV7-9 and TRBJ2-7; no clear D. The germline V and J ends were trimmed by 8 bases and 0 bases, with 14 bases remaining between them. Germline CDR1 SEHNR, CDR2 FQNEAQ (reference sequence). This CDR3 is 14 amino acids long. The CDR3: CASGQELFSYEQYF. CDR3 in DNA: TGTGCCAGCGGCCAAGAGTTATTCTCCTACGAGCAGTACTTC.

The gene calls are TRBV20-1 and TRBJ2-7; TRBD2 matches 9 bases. Germline V CDR1 and CDR2: DFQATT, SNEGSKA (reference sequence). The ends lost 3 bases at V and 5 bases at J; junction bases unmatched: 8. The CDR3 is 14 residues long. The CDR3 is CSASLQAGGHEQYF. CDR3 bases: TGCAGTGCTAGTCTCCAAGCGGGAGGTCACGAGCAGTACTTC.